This TCR beta chain was retrieved from a study of blood T cell repertoires in COVID-19. This CDR3 region has 14 residues. With 5 bases removed from V and 2 bases from J, the gap between germline ends came to 12 bases. Germline lookup yields CDR1 SGHTA and CDR2 FQGNSA. Generated by immunoSEQ multiplex PCR, the TCRdb table keeps only in-frame clones and is missing some. The profile shows 130,000 or so clones, 84% of them singletons. The sequence derives from a man in his sixties with acute or convalescent COVID-19. The material sequenced was peripheral blood. The chain couples TRBV7-2 to TRBJ2-5, with D perhaps TRBD2 (5 bases). The CDR3 sequence: CASSRPDSQETQYF. The CDR3 nucleotides are TGTGCCAGCAGCCGGCCGGACTCGCAAGAGACCCAGTACTTC.